The 32 T cell receptor beta chains below all came from one sample that was sequenced in a study of shared clonotypes between healthy human individuals. Clones were read by immunoSEQ multiplex PCR, and TCRdb kept only the in-frame ones, dropping some. The profile shows some 500,000 clones, 90% to 97% of them singletons. Sequenced material: naive CD4+ T cells sorted from blood. Sample subset: CD45RA+ positively selected. The origin of the receptors is a woman aged 25 to 45 in good health.

The chain joins TRBV7-8 to TRBJ2-7; 9 bases match TRBD1. This CDR3 has 15 residues. V gave up 3 bases and J gave up 3 bases; unmatched junction bases: 6. Germline V gene data show CDR1 as SGHVS and CDR2 as FQNEAQ. The CDR3 protein is CASSFWGQGGYEQYF. CDR3 nucleotides: TGTGCCAGCAGCTTCTGGGGACAGGGAGGCTACGAGCAGTACTTC.

The V and J genes are TRBV6-5 and TRBJ2-1; TRBD2 aligns across 9 bases. Germline V gene sequence: CDR1 MNHEY, CDR2 SVGAGI. Trimming took 4 bases from V and 4 from J; bases not matched to a gene: 8. The CDR3 is 16 amino acids. The CDR3 sequence: CASSSKGLAAYNEQFF. DNA of the CDR3: TGTGCCAGCAGTTCTAAGGGACTAGCAGCTTACAATGAGCAGTTCTTC.

The gene calls are TRBV11-3 and TRBJ2-7, with D perhaps TRBD1 (5 bases). V lost 0 bases and J lost 4, with 7 bases in between. The CDR3 contains 13 residues. CDR1 and CDR2 (germline): SGHNT, YENEEA. CDR3: CASSLDQGYEQYF. For the CDR3, the DNA is TGTGCCAGCAGCTTAGATCAGGGATACGAGCAGTACTTC.

The chain has TRBV2 and TRBJ1-2; possible D gene TRBD1, 5 bases. Germline V gene sequence: CDR1 SNHLY, CDR2 FYNNEI. Deletions cut 6 bases from V and 4 bases from J, with 9 bases between. CDR3 length: 12 amino acids. The chain's CDR3 is CASRIDSYGYTF. As DNA, the CDR3 is TGTGCCAGCAGAATAGACAGCTATGGCTACACCTTC. The complete variable domain, with remaining parts taken from reference TRBV2 and TRBJ1-2, reads EPEVTQTPSHQVTQMGQEVILRCVPISNHLYFYWYRQILGQKVEFLVSFYNNEISEKSEIFDDQFSVERPDGSNFTLKIRSTKLEDSAMYFCASRIDSYGYTFGSGTRLTVV.

This chain connects TRBV5-1 to TRBJ1-3, with 10 bases fitting TRBD1. CDR1 SGHRS and CDR2 YFSETQ come from the germline V gene. Germline trimming cut 4 bases from V and 3 bases from J; bases unmatched to any gene: 7. CDR3 length: 16 residues. The CDR3 is CASSAVTGGFGNTIYF. The CDR3 nucleotides are TGCGCCAGCAGCGCAGTGACAGGGGGCTTTGGAAACACCATATATTTT.

A single count supports this clone. V and J are TRBV5-1 and TRBJ2-3, with D possibly being TRBD1 (5 bases). CDR1 and CDR2 (germline): SGHRS, YFSETQ. V was cut by 2 bases and J by 0 bases, with 25 bases left in between. The CDR3 sequence is 20 residues long. The CDR3 coding sequence is TGCGCCAGCAGCTTCCCCCCGGGCGGTGCGTGGGGCTCGAGCACAGATACGCAGTATTTT. Translation: CASSFPPGGAWGSSTDTQYF.

The CDR3 loop reads CASSSPGQGGWGYGYTF. The CDR3 region has the DNA TGTGCCAGCAGCTCACCGGGACAGGGCGGCTGGGGCTATGGCTACACCTTC. This rearrangement joins TRBV5-6 to TRBJ1-2, with 9 bases aligning to TRBD1. The CDR3 runs 17 residues. V dropped 3 bases and J dropped 4; count of bases not matched to a gene: 13. Per germline, CDR1 SGHDT and CDR2 YYEEEE.

V usage is TRBV2 and J usage is TRBJ1-4, with D hard to call. Germline V gives CDR1 SNHLY, CDR2 FYNNEI. CDR3 size: 12 residues. Trimming removed 9 bases at V and 8 bases at J, with 13 bases between. The CDR3 nucleotides read TGTGCCAGTCGGTACAGTGGAGAAAAACTGTTTTTT. Protein: CASRYSGEKLFF.

This sequence joins TRBV10-3 and TRBJ1-4; D is perhaps TRBD1 (6 bases). Germline-derived CDR1 and CDR2 are ENHRY and SYGVKD. The CDR3 has 15 amino acids. Trimming stripped 2 bases from V and 5 bases from J, with 12 bases between. The CDR3 DNA follows: TGTGCCATCAGTGAGCTTGGGGGGCTGAATGAAAAACTGTTTTTT. Translation: CAISELGGLNEKLFF.

The rearrangement links TRBV4-1 to TRBJ2-5; TRBD1 agrees at 7 bases. V trimming: 3 bases; J trimming: 4 bases; junction bases outside the gene matches: 11. The CDR3 runs 16 residues. CDR1 and CDR2 (germline): MGHRA, YSYEKL. CDR3 sequence (DNA): TGCGCCAGCAGCCATGGGAACAGGGGACGGGGAGAGACCCAGTACTTC. Translating gives CASSHGNRGRGETQYF.

CDR3 region: CASSLGGGANVLTF. DNA for the CDR3: TGTGCCAGCAGCTTAGGGGGTGGGGCCAACGTCCTGACTTTC. The chain carries TRBV7-9 and TRBJ2-6; D unclear. V was trimmed by 1 base and J by 3 bases, leaving 4 bases between them. In germline, CDR1 is SEHNR, CDR2 FQNEAQ (reference sequence). The CDR3 runs to 14 residues.

With regard to this clone: The sample contains more than one DNA sequence encoding this CDR3. The gene calls are TRBV7-9 and TRBJ1-5; D gene unclear. V was shortened by 1 base and J by 6 bases, with 4 bases between the two germline ends. The germline CDR1 and CDR2 sequences are SEHNR and FQNEAQ (reference sequence). This CDR3 has 12 amino acids. In nucleotides, the CDR3 is TGTGCCAGCAGCTTAGTTGGTCAGCCCCAGCATTTT. This translates into CASSLVGQPQHF.

This clone was seen only a few times. The V gene is TRBV6-6, the J gene TRBJ1-5; no clear D. Trimming took off 6 bases at V and 9 bases at J, with 12 bases between the two ends. Germline values: CDR1 MNHNY, CDR2 SVGAGI (reference sequence). There are 12 residues in the CDR3. The CDR3 reads CASRGTGGPQHF. The CDR3 DNA is TGTGCCAGCAGGGGCACCGGCGGGCCCCAGCATTTT.

V gene TRBV4-1 combines with J gene TRBJ1-5; 7 nucleotides line up with TRBD1. V lost 0 bases, J lost 6 bases, and 8 bases stayed unmatched. Germline V gives CDR1 MGHRA, CDR2 YSYEKL. CDR3 length equals 16 residues. DNA for the CDR3: TGCGCCAGCAGCCAAGAGGCAGGGGGAGTCCTTCAGCCCCAGCATTTT. Its protein is CASSQEAGGVLQPQHF.

The J gene is TRBJ2-7, the V gene TRBV7-2; 10 positions agree with TRBD2. The junction had 7 bases not matched to a gene; V was cut back by 4 bases and J by 4 bases. Germline V gene sequence: CDR1 SGHTA, CDR2 FQGNSA. CDR3 length: 15 residues. CDR3 sequence: CASSSPAGGPYEQYF. CDR3 bases: TGTGCCAGCAGCTCCCCAGCGGGAGGGCCGTACGAGCAGTACTTC.

This clone appeared a single time. The V and J genes are TRBV18 and TRBJ2-1; TRBD1 aligns across 8 bases. Per germline, CDR1 KGHSH and CDR2 LQKENI. CDR3 size: 15 residues. Unmatched junction bases numbered 6, after V lost 4 bases and J lost 4 bases. CDR3 nucleotides: TGTGCCAGCTCACTTGGGACAGGAGAGTACAATGAGCAGTTCTTC. Protein sequence: CASSLGTGEYNEQFF.

The chain is built from TRBV6-1 and TRBJ2-1; D assignment may be TRBD1 or TRBD2 (5 bases each). V was shortened by 3 bases and J by 10 bases, with 22 bases between the two germline ends. Germline V gives CDR1 MNHNS, CDR2 SASEGT. This CDR3 comprises 16 residues. DNA for the CDR3: TGTGCCAGCAGTGATATAGGGGACCTTTTGGCTATGGAGCAGTTCTTC. Encoded protein: CASSDIGDLLAMEQFF.

This clone has just one count. The V call is TRBV28, the J call TRBJ2-2, with a weak D call TRBD2 (5 bases). Germline assignment: CDR1 MDHEN and CDR2 SYDVKM. CDR3 length equals 15 residues. Trimming left V 6 bases short and J 4 bases short, with 15 bases between. The CDR3 is CASRNRGASTGELFF. In nucleotides, the CDR3 is TGTGCCAGCAGAAACCGGGGAGCTAGCACCGGGGAGCTGTTTTTT.

V gene TRBV6-5 combines with J gene TRBJ1-1; tentative D call: TRBD1 (6 bases). Germline V gives CDR1 MNHEY, CDR2 SVGAGI. Trimming took off 6 bases at V and 10 bases at J, with 24 bases between the two ends. The CDR3 consists of 15 residues. Here the CDR3 reads CASRDWTARGAAAFF. The CDR3 DNA reads TGTGCCAGCAGAGATTGGACAGCCCGGGGAGCGGCAGCTTTCTTT.

This rearrangement joins TRBV30 to TRBJ1-4; a possible D gene is TRBD1 (5 bases). The ends were cut back, 2 bases at V and 6 bases at J, with 13 bases in the middle. This CDR3 has 14 amino acids. Germline V gives CDR1 GTSNPN, CDR2 SVGIG (reference sequence). In nucleotides, the CDR3 is TGTGCCTGGAGTCCCGGACACCCCGATGAAAAACTGTTTTTT. Encoded protein: CAWSPGHPDEKLFF.

The chain employs TRBV11-2 and TRBJ2-4; the D is unclear. This CDR3 region has 14 residues. Germline CDR1 SGHAT, CDR2 FQNNGV. V shed 2 bases and J shed 0 bases, with 5 bases lying between them. CDR3 sequence: CASSLYIAKNIQYF. DNA for the CDR3: TGTGCCAGCAGCTTATATATAGCCAAAAACATTCAGTACTTC.

The chain joins TRBV7-6 to TRBJ2-7; D gene unclear. Germline loops: CDR1 SGHVS, CDR2 FNYEAQ. This CDR3 is built from 13 residues. V was trimmed by 5 bases and J by 9 bases, leaving 17 bases between them. CDR3 in amino acids: CASSPSNGAGQYF. CDR3 nucleotide sequence: TGTGCCAGCAGCCCAAGTAATGGAGCTGGGCAGTACTTC.

V usage is TRBV7-8 and J usage is TRBJ2-1, with D unresolved. The V and J ends lost 2 bases and 2 bases respectively, with 13 bases between them. Germline CDR1 reads SGHVS; CDR2 reads FQNEAQ. CDR3 length: 16 residues. CDR3 sequence: CASSLLSAVAYNEQFF. CDR3 in DNA: TGTGCCAGCAGCTTATTGTCGGCAGTCGCCTACAATGAGCAGTTCTTC. The entire variable domain, with the rest obtained from reference TRBV7-8 and TRBJ2-1, is as follows: GAGVSQSPRYKVAKRGQDVALRCDPISGHVSLFWYQQALGQGPEFLTYFQNEAQLDKSGLPSDRFFAERPEGSVSTLKIQRTQQEDSAVYLCASSLLSAVAYNEQFFGPGTRLTVL.

The V call is TRBV28, the J call TRBJ1-1; no firm D call. The CDR3 contains 13 residues. Germline values: CDR1 MDHEN, CDR2 SYDVKM. V dropped 11 bases and J dropped 1 base, with 14 bases sitting between them. The CDR3 is CAATTLANTEAFF. The DNA of the CDR3 is TGTGCCGCAACGACCCTGGCGAACACTGAAGCTTTCTTT.

The chain couples TRBV9 to TRBJ1-5, with 8 bases identical to TRBD1. With V trimmed by 7 bases and J by 9 bases, 9 bases remained unmatched. CDR1 is SGDLS, CDR2 YYNGEE, per germline. CDR3 length: 13 residues. The CDR3 is CASGQGVQGPQHF. CDR3 nucleotide sequence: TGTGCCAGCGGACAGGGAGTACAGGGGCCCCAGCATTTT.

The chain uses TRBV6-6 and TRBJ2-1; D call uncertain. The V gene's germline CDR1 is MNHNY and CDR2 SVGAGI (reference sequence). V dropped 7 bases and J dropped 5 bases, with 18 bases sitting between them. This CDR3 has 15 amino acids. This chain's CDR3 is CASTDQVVYDNEQFF. In nucleotides, the CDR3 is TGTGCCAGCACCGACCAGGTCGTGTACGACAATGAGCAGTTCTTC.

The V call is TRBV5-1, the J call TRBJ1-1; D is ambiguous. This CDR3 has 13 amino acids. CDR1 and CDR2 from the germline V gene are SGHRS and YFSETQ. The V end lost 4 bases, the J end lost 2 bases, and 9 bases lay between the germline ends. The CDR3 reads CASSTRENTEAFF. The CDR3 coding sequence is TGCGCCAGCAGCACAAGGGAAAACACTGAAGCTTTCTTT. Full variable domain (missing parts from reference TRBV5-1 and TRBJ1-1): KAGVTQTPRYLIKTRGQQVTLSCSPISGHRSVSWYQQTPGQGLQFLFEYFSETQRNKGNFPGRFSGRQFSNSRSEMNVSTLELGDSALYLCASSTRENTEAFFGQGTRLTVV.

The table lists this clone with a count of one. The chain has TRBV5-1 and TRBJ2-1; possibly TRBD2 for D (6 bases). Germline V gene lookup returns CDR1 SGHRS and CDR2 YFSETQ. Trimming stripped 3 bases from V and 2 bases from J, with 15 bases between. This CDR3 is built from 16 residues. DNA of the CDR3: TGCGCCAGCAGCTCTCATAGCGGACGCACCTACAATGAGCAGTTCTTC. It is translated as CASSSHSGRTYNEQFF.

The V call is TRBV11-2, the J call TRBJ2-5, with D possibly matching TRBD1 (6 bases). Germline V gene data show CDR1 as SGHAT and CDR2 as FQNNGV. This CDR3 has 16 residues. Trimming stripped 4 bases from V and 4 bases from J, with 19 bases between. The CDR3 is CASSSRMRQGRETQYF. Written as DNA, the CDR3 is TGTGCCAGCAGCTCACGAATGAGGCAGGGGCGAGAGACCCAGTACTTC.

This chain connects TRBV2 to TRBJ2-7; TRBD2 aligns across 10 bases. Germline values: CDR1 SNHLY, CDR2 FYNNEI. J gave up 7 bases and V 7 bases, and 7 bases lay outside the gene matches. This CDR3 is 13 amino acids long. DNA of the CDR3: TGTGCCAGCAACCTAGCGGGAGCTAATGAGCAGTACTTC. Translation gives CASNLAGANEQYF.

The chain joins TRBV28 to TRBJ2-3; D not resolved. From germline, CDR1 is MDHEN and CDR2 SYDVKM. V lost 4 bases and J 2 bases, leaving 13 bases between the germline ends. The CDR3 is 15 amino acids. This CDR3 is CASSSSADSTDTQYF. The CDR3 nucleotides read TGTGCCAGCAGTTCCTCAGCAGACTCCACAGATACGCAGTATTTT.

This clone was detected once. This chain uses TRBV28 with TRBJ2-1; TRBD2 might be the D (6 bases). The CDR3 runs 16 residues. Trimming left V 5 bases short and J 5 bases short, with 19 bases between. Germline-derived CDR1 and CDR2 are MDHEN and SYDVKM. As DNA, the CDR3 is TGTGCCAGCAGTGACCCACGGGAGTTAGGCAACAATGAGCAGTTCTTC. Its protein is CASSDPRELGNNEQFF. Based on the CDR3 plus reference TRBV28 and TRBJ2-1, the full variable domain is DVKVTQSSRYLVKRTGEKVFLECVQDMDHENMFWYRQDPGLGLRLIYFSYDVKMKEKGDIPEGYSVSREKKERFSLILESASTNQTSMYLCASSDPRELGNNEQFFGPGTRLTVL.